This T cell receptor (beta chain) originates from a study of blood T cell repertoires in COVID-19. As for the study in general: COVID-19 samples from acute and convalescent phases originated in the United States, Italy and Spain. Sources were T cells, B-cell-depleted T cells, or PBMCs; the material itself was cDNA or gDNA.

Only in-frame clones appear in the TCRdb table, and some are missing; sequencing was by immunoSEQ multiplex PCR. The sample shows about 120,000 clones, 78% of them seen only once. In germline, CDR1 is SGHNT, CDR2 YYREEE (reference sequence). The J segment lost 8 bases and the V segment lost 4 bases, leaving 9 bases of the junction unmatched. CDR3 length equals 16 residues. The chain joins TRBV5-4 to TRBJ2-1, with 13 nucleotides matching TRBD2. The origin of this receptor is a man between 65 and 85 years old with acute or convalescent COVID-19. Sequencing was performed on peripheral blood. The CDR3 reads CASSRELAGGPHEQFF. The CDR3, as DNA: TGTGCCAGCAGCCGGGAACTAGCGGGGGGGCCCCATGAGCAGTTCTTC.